This TCR beta chain appears in the sequencing data of a study of blood T cells in healthy people across ages. Study outcomes and limitations: Unsorted PBMCs prevented conclusive naive versus antigen-experienced comparison. It was held that the diversity estimates obtained from one million T cells were underestimates. The percentage of naive T cells correlated strongly with TCR beta diversity.

A second PCR of 7 to 11 cycles used a sample-barcoded 5' primer and a J-beta primer mix. Each CDR3 protein gets one entry after TCRdb re-called the 5' RACE reads with MiXCR. Among about 1.1 million distinct CDR3 sequences listed, roughly two fifths were seen once. There are a few counts of this clonotype. Its target is not known. Trimming took off 8 bases at V and 0 bases at J, with 16 bases between the two ends. The V gene's germline CDR1 is LGHDT and CDR2 YNNKEL (reference sequence). The CDR3 totals 15 residues. The rearrangement uses TRBV3-1 and TRBJ1-1; D ambiguous. Material: blood. The receptor was derived from a man aged 18 to 35 in good health. The CDR3 protein is CASGEGGLMNTEAFF. For the CDR3, the DNA is TGTGCCAGCGGGGAGGGAGGACTAATGAACACTGAAGCTTTCTTT.